This T cell receptor beta chain was documented in a study of long-term antiretroviral therapy in people with HIV (dated by TCRdb to the early 2020s). A note on the overall study: The earliest samples were collected approximately a decade before the 2015 WHO recommendation for immediate ART, a period when ART was typically delayed until CD4 counts fell. A retrospective serial study tested whether changes in peripheral blood TRB repertoire composition and diversity were associated with ART initiation and durable HIV suppression. The cohort contributed fewer than 200 cryopreserved PBMC samples from 30 adults with confirmed HIV infection, collected serially over a mean of about six years (range 1-12). Among the approximately 27 participants with HIV, eleven to twelve were female. No cross-contamination during QIAcube processing was shown when test extractions of a monoclonal T-cell line were performed alongside around 30 polyclonal samples. Overall study outcomes, separate from this receptor: Because pre-ART samples had limited cell numbers, profiling was done on unsorted PBMC rather than on sorted CD4+ and CD8+ T cells. The samples span the years 2004 to 2017, and the ART regimens used at that time may not be as effective as current regimens. At every time point, the repertoire was dominated by expanded TRB clones first identified before ART initiation, although this dominance fluctuated and, in many PLHIV, declined after ART. Since PBMC availability was limited, sequencing covered only the TCR beta chain, with no alpha chain pairing. Inferences about post-ART repertoire changes are limited because no data were available on ART adherence, viral resistance or therapy changes. HIV repertoires had narrower CDR3 length ranges than controls, and the network structure suggested an antigen-experienced repertoire that shifted only slightly toward naive after ART. ART initiation was associated with a significant increase in TRB diversity, but diversity stayed significantly below transplant donor controls even after long-term ART.

Participants were included only if at least one PBMC sample before ART initiation and at least two post-ART samples were available. All participants with HIV were treated in the United States of America. Before DNA extraction, cryopreserved samples of roughly 1-11 million PBMC were thawed and then washed. At the time of the earliest PBMC sample, participants with HIV were aged between about 20 and 60 years. Each participant contributed PBMC samples from 1-4 timepoints before ART initiation and 2-8 timepoints after ART initiation, with a median of 7 samples. Serial HIV viral load, CD4+ T-cell count, ART history and demographic data were obtained for every participant. A Qiagen kit on a QIAcube was used to extract genomic DNA from unsorted PBMC, with samples processed in batches of 12. CDR1 and CDR2, per the germline V gene (reference sequence), are MNHNY and SVGAGI. Its CDR3 holds 12 amino acids, cysteine through phenylalanine. Of all the DNA, just the CDR3 is kept, 36 bases in frame from base 1.

The immunoSEQ hsTCRB v3.0 assay was used at survey level resolution to sequence the TRB variable region. A depth of about 40,000-50,000 T-cell genomes per sample was targeted for TRB sequencing. TRB libraries were pooled and sequenced on an Illumina MiSeq using a v3 150-cycle kit. In the original analysis: Repertoire analysis ran in R within a reproducible Nextflow workflow covering QC, data transformation and analysis. LymphoSeq2, an R package for exploring AIRR-Seq data, was used to implement custom analyses. A few samples yielding fewer than 5000 total TRB sequences were excluded, leaving around 200 analyzed HIV repertoires. Among the approximately 180 HIV repertoires that were kept, 59 were collected before ART initiation and roughly 130 were collected after ART initiation. Repertoires were downsampled to 5000 TRB nucleotide sequences, with summary statistics averaged over 100 downsampling iterations. TRB sequences were retained for analysis only if CDR3 regions of at least seven amino acids were present. Diversity was assessed using a clonality score derived from Shannon entropy and using the Gini coefficient. Repertoire networks linked the top 5000 CDR3 amino acid sequences whenever two sequences differed by an edit distance of one. For TRB CDR3 amino acid sequences, GLIPH2 was used to predict antigen specificity groups and MHC restriction. Known CMV, EBV, HIV or tissue antigen associations were flagged by matching CDR3 amino acid sequences against VDJdb and McPAS-TCR. Pre-ART, post-ART and control groups were compared with Wilcoxon signed-rank tests and Holm-Bonferroni correction. In TCRdb, the immuneACCESS table is reduced to in-frame sequences with V and J assigned. These tables do not hold every clone; where another copy was compared, an unresolved V gene accounts for under half, and the others remain unexplained. That table supplies the V and J calls and clone size; D and trimming were determined from the DNA. The sample includes roughly 30,000 clones, with around 90% observed a single time. The top ten clones comprise 3.6% of the sample.

As concerns this clone: Its antigen has not been determined. An end of the junction differs from the germline gene, which may be a read error.

This receptor was taken from a woman under 30 with HIV. This chain joins TRBV6-6 to TRBJ2-7; tentative D gene TRBD1, with 6 bases matching. The source material was unsorted PBMCs, sampled 1.8 years after starting antiretroviral therapy. The CDR3 sequence is CASSYSDWTENF. The DNA sequence is given as TGTGCCAGCAGTTACTCGGATTGGACAGAGAACTTC.